This TCR beta chain was observed in a study of response to subunit inactivated influenza vaccine. General observations from the study: T cells newly recruited by each seasonal influenza vaccination are few, the authors suggested.

Each CDR3 protein is one row after TCRdb ran MiXCR on the RT-PCR reads. There are roughly 780,000 distinct CDR3 sequences in the sample; about 18% occur only once, and about 11% lies in the top ten. Worth noting for this clonotype: The antigen is not known.

The germline V gene has CDR1 ENHRY and CDR2 SYGVKD. V lost 6 bases and J lost 6, with 21 bases in between. The CDR3 covers 16 residues. The sequence derives from a man in his fifties who received an inactivated influenza vaccine. This rearrangement joins TRBV10-3 to TRBJ2-1; D is tentatively TRBD1 or TRBD2 (5 bases each). Here the sequenced sample was PBMCs from blood, taken more than 4 days after vaccination. The CDR3 coding sequence is TGTGCCATCAGCCGGGACGGCACGGGGTCAGGCAATGAGCAGTTCTTC. Translated, it gives CAISRDGTGSGNEQFF.